This T cell receptor (beta chain) was captured by sequencing in a study of blood T cells in healthy people across ages. Alongside a J-beta primer mix, a sample-barcoded 5' primer served in a second PCR lasting 7 to 11 cycles. MiXCR was run by TCRdb on the 5' RACE reads, yielding one entry per CDR3 protein. The sample includes 1.5 million to 2 million distinct CDR3 sequences, about 31% of them seen just once. The CDR3 has 14 residues. Germline CDR1 is MNHNS and CDR2 is SASEGT. V lost 6 bases to trimming and J lost 8 bases; unmatched junction nucleotides: 6. This clonotype was detected only a few times.

The sequenced material came from blood. The J gene is TRBJ2-1, the V gene TRBV6-1, with TRBD1 matching 11 bases. This receptor was obtained from a woman aged 25 to 39 in good health. CDR3 in amino acids: CASRGTGGRDEQFF. The CDR3 DNA reads as TGTGCCAGCAGGGGGACAGGGGGAAGAGATGAGCAGTTCTTC.